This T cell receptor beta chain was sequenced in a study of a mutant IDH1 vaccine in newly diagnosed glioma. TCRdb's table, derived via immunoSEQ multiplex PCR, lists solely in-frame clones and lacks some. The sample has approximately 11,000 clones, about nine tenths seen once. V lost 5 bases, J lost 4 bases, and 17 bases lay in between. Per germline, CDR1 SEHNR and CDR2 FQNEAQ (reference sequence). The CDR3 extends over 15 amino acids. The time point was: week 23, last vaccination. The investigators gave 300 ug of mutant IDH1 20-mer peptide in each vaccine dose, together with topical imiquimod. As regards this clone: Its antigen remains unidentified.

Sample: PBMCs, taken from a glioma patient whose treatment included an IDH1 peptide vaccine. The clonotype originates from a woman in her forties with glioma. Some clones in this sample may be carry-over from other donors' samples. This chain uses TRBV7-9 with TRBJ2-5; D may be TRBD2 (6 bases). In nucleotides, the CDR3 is TGTGCCAGCAGCCCTGGCGGGACCAAAGGAGAGACCCAGTACTTC. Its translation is CASSPGGTKGETQYF.